Below are 32 T cell receptor beta chains sequenced from a single sample in a study of blood T cell repertoires in COVID-19. Generated by immunoSEQ multiplex PCR, the TCRdb table keeps only in-frame clones and is missing some. The sample contains under 200,000 clones, over 80% of which appear only once. Sequences were obtained from peripheral blood. These TCRs come from a woman over 75 with active or convalescent COVID-19.

This chain uses TRBV12-5 with TRBJ2-5, with 11 bases aligning to TRBD2. After removal of 4 bases from V and 2 bases from J, the junction contained 12 bases not matched to a gene. The germline gives CDR1 LGHNT, CDR2 FRNRAP. The CDR3 sequence is 18 residues long. CDR3 protein: CASGSLKSSGGLQETQYF. The CDR3 coding sequence is TGTGCTAGTGGTTCCTTGAAGTCTAGCGGGGGGTTACAAGAGACCCAGTACTTC.

V and J are TRBV3-1 (or the pseudogene TRBV3-2) and TRBJ2-5, with D hard to call. CDR1 and CDR2 from the germline V gene are LGHDT and YNNKEL (reference sequence). This CDR3 is 12 amino acids long. V lost 1 base and J lost 7, with 7 bases in between. The CDR3 reads CASSQVTGTQYF. CDR3 coding DNA: TGTGCCAGCAGCCAAGTGACGGGGACCCAGTACTTC.

The V gene is TRBV4-3, the J gene TRBJ1-1, with 9 bases lining up with TRBD1. Trimming cost V 0 bases and J 0 bases; bases outside gene matches: 5. Germline values: CDR1 LGHNA, CDR2 YSLEER. This CDR3 comprises 17 residues. As DNA, the CDR3 is TGCGCCAGCAGCCAAGATAGAGGGACAGGGATGAACACTGAAGCTTTCTTT. Its translation: CASSQDRGTGMNTEAFF.

The genes are TRBV7-3 and TRBJ2-7; the D gene is possibly TRBD2 (5 bases). The germline gives CDR1 SGHTA, CDR2 FQGTGA. The CDR3 covers 14 residues. Trimming shortened V by 2 bases and J by 3 bases, and 11 bases separated the two germline ends. The CDR3 spells CASSLSPGNYEQYF. For the CDR3, the DNA is TGTGCCAGCAGCTTATCCCCGGGGAACTACGAGCAGTACTTC.

V and J are TRBV6-5 and TRBJ1-2; 9 bases map to TRBD1. CDR3 length equals 15 residues. CDR1 is MNHEY, CDR2 SVGAGI, per germline. V lost 2 bases and J lost 4; bases outside the gene matches: 5. In DNA, the CDR3 is TGTGCCAGCAGTTACAGGGGACAGGGCACCTATGGCTACACCTTC. It encodes CASSYRGQGTYGYTF.

V is TRBV24-1 and J is TRBJ2-2; D is possibly TRBD2 (6 bases). This CDR3 spans 13 amino acids. Germline CDR1 reads KGHDR; CDR2 reads SFDVKD. V was trimmed by 5 bases and J by 7 bases, leaving 10 bases between them. CDR3 sequence: CATSVSAGGELFF. CDR3 coding DNA: TGTGCCACCAGTGTTTCAGCGGGCGGGGAGCTGTTTTTT.

CDR3 sequence: CASSFPDSNTEAFF. In DNA, the CDR3 is TGCGCCAGCAGCTTCCCCGACAGTAACACTGAAGCTTTCTTT. The rearrangement uses TRBV5-1 and TRBJ1-1; possibly TRBD1 for D (5 bases). V was clipped by 2 bases and J by 2 bases, with 10 bases between them. Germline V gene sequence: CDR1 SGHRS, CDR2 YFSETQ. This CDR3 comprises 14 residues. The full variable domain, rest sourced from reference TRBV5-1 and TRBJ1-1, is KAGVTQTPRYLIKTRGQQVTLSCSPISGHRSVSWYQQTPGQGLQFLFEYFSETQRNKGNFPGRFSGRQFSNSRSEMNVSTLELGDSALYLCASSFPDSNTEAFFGQGTRLTVV.

This clone is a singleton in its sample. V is TRBV19 and J is TRBJ1-5, with TRBD1 as a possible D gene (6 bases). Between the trimmed V and J ends, which lost 1 base and 5 bases, there was a span of 15 bases. The CDR3 totals 16 residues. CDR1 LNHDA and CDR2 SQIVND come from the germline V gene (reference sequence). The CDR3 DNA reads as TGTGCCAGTAGTATAGTAACAGGGAGAATGCATCAGCCCCAGCATTTT. This gives the protein CASSIVTGRMHQPQHF.

The chain uses TRBV7-9 and TRBJ2-5; 9 bases fit TRBD2. V shed 5 bases, J shed 10 bases, and the junction held 5 bases outside the gene matches. CDR3 length: 12 residues. The V gene's germline CDR1 is SEHNR and CDR2 FQNEAQ (reference sequence). The CDR3 loop reads CASSPSSGVQYF. Written as DNA, the CDR3 is TGTGCCAGCAGCCCATCTAGCGGGGTCCAGTACTTC.

The chain uses TRBV3-1 (or the pseudogene TRBV3-2) and TRBJ1-3; TRBD1 matches 7 bases. CDR1 and CDR2 from the germline V gene are LGHDT and YNNKEL (reference sequence). This CDR3 has 14 residues. V lost 4 bases and J lost 4; bases outside the gene matches: 4. The CDR3: CASSPTGRGNTIYF. The CDR3, as DNA: TGTGCCAGCAGCCCGACAGGGCGAGGAAACACCATATATTTT.

The chain uses TRBV19 and TRBJ2-5, with 7 bases fitting TRBD1. Germline V gene sequence: CDR1 LNHDA, CDR2 SQIVND (reference sequence). J was trimmed by 5 bases and V by 5 bases; bases with no gene match: 5. There are 13 residues in the CDR3. This CDR3 reads CASSDHRGETQYF. The CDR3 nucleotides read TGTGCCAGTAGTGACCACAGGGGCGAGACCCAGTACTTC.

This clone was observed a few times. The rearrangement uses TRBV11-3 and TRBJ2-7; TRBD2 matches at 7 bases. V shed 3 bases, J shed 4 bases, and the junction held 9 bases outside the gene matches. The CDR3 consists of 15 residues. From germline, CDR1 is SGHNT and CDR2 YENEEA. The CDR3 loop is CASSLGRDYPYEQYF. CDR3 nucleotide sequence: TGTGCCAGCAGCTTGGGCCGGGACTACCCTTACGAGCAGTACTTC.

V gene TRBV7-2 combines with J gene TRBJ2-3; 13 bases are shared with TRBD2. The V and J ends lost 1 base and 5 bases, in that order; junction bases with no gene match: 0. The CDR3 extends over 15 amino acids. CDR1 is SGHTA and CDR2 is FQGNSA in the germline V gene. CDR3 loop: CASSLGLAGGDTQYF. The CDR3 DNA is TGTGCCAGCAGCTTAGGACTAGCGGGGGGAGATACGCAGTATTTT.

The CDR3 sequence: CASNGDRDLSEAFF. The CDR3 DNA reads as TGTGCCAGCAACGGGGACAGGGATTTGTCTGAAGCTTTCTTT. The chain combines TRBV2 with TRBJ1-1, with 9 bases identical to TRBD1. CDR3 length: 14 amino acids. Germline loops: CDR1 SNHLY, CDR2 FYNNEI. Losses at the gene ends were 7 bases for V and 6 bases for J; bases not matched to a gene: 9. Full variable domain (rest looked up from reference TRBV2 and TRBJ1-1): EPEVTQTPSHQVTQMGQEVILRCVPISNHLYFYWYRQILGQKVEFLVSFYNNEISEKSEIFDDQFSVERPDGSNFTLKIRSTKLEDSAMYFCASNGDRDLSEAFFGQGTRLTVV.

The chain combines TRBV3-1 (or the pseudogene TRBV3-2) with TRBJ1-3, with TRBD1 matching 7 bases. The ends lost 3 bases at V and 0 bases at J; junction bases unmatched: 2. This CDR3 has 15 amino acids. Germline CDR1 LGHDT, CDR2 YNNKEL (reference sequence). CDR3 coding DNA: TGTGCCAGCAGCCAGACAGGGTTCTCTGGAAACACCATATATTTT. The encoded protein is CASSQTGFSGNTIYF.

The chain links TRBV29-1 to TRBJ2-5; D is perhaps TRBD1 (5 bases). The V and J ends lost 4 bases and 7 bases respectively, with 22 bases between them. The V gene's germline CDR1 is SQVTM and CDR2 ANQGSEA. The CDR3 runs to 15 residues. This CDR3 reads CSVVAPSRERVTQYF. In nucleotides, the CDR3 is TGCAGCGTTGTGGCCCCCTCCAGGGAACGGGTGACCCAGTACTTC.

This clone was observed a handful of times. The chain carries TRBV10-3 and TRBJ1-1, with TRBD1 matching 11 bases. Germline CDR1 ENHRY, CDR2 SYGVKD. The CDR3 totals 17 residues. V trimming: 6 bases; J trimming: 2 bases; junction bases outside the gene matches: 11. The CDR3 DNA follows: TGTGCCATCAGGACCGGGACAGGGGGTATAGGTAACACTGAAGCTTTCTTT. Amino acid sequence: CAIRTGTGGIGNTEAFF.

This chain uses TRBV11-2 with TRBJ2-7, with a weak D call TRBD1 (6 bases). The V and J ends lost 5 bases and 2 bases respectively, with 10 bases between them. Germline lookup yields CDR1 SGHAT and CDR2 FQNNGV. This CDR3 comprises 13 residues. This CDR3 reads CASSKRQAYEQYF. CDR3 DNA sequence: TGTGCCAGCAGCAAACGACAGGCCTACGAGCAGTACTTC. Variable domain in full (rest from reference TRBV11-2 and TRBJ2-7): EAGVAQSPRYKIIEKRQSVAFWCNPISGHATLYWYQQILGQGPKLLIQFQNNGVVDDSQLPKDRFSAERLKGVDSTLKIQPAKLEDSAVYLCASSKRQAYEQYFGPGTRLTVT.

This clone was observed a few times. The chain carries TRBV7-8 and TRBJ1-5; 7 bases line up with TRBD1. CDR3 length equals 20 residues. Germline assignment: CDR1 SGHVS and CDR2 FQNEAQ. The V gene end was trimmed by 6 bases and the J gene end by 2 bases; junction bases not matched to a gene: 22. The CDR3: CASSLFSHTQRDSGNQPQHF. The CDR3 bases are TGTGCCAGCAGTCTATTCAGCCACACCCAACGGGACAGCGGCAATCAGCCCCAGCATTTT.

The gene calls are TRBV28 and TRBJ1-2; possibly TRBD1 for D (5 bases). Trimming pared 7 bases from V and 2 bases from J, leaving 17 bases between. CDR3 size: 15 residues. CDR1 is MDHEN, CDR2 SYDVKM, per germline. CDR3 coding DNA: TGTGCCAGCACCTCTGGGGCAGCCACGAACTATGGCTACACCTTC. Its protein is CASTSGAATNYGYTF.

This rearrangement joins TRBV6-5 to TRBJ1-4; TRBD1 agrees at 7 bases. Germline values: CDR1 MNHEY, CDR2 SVGAGI. With V trimmed by 6 bases and J by 4 bases, 8 bases remained unmatched. The CDR3 runs to 15 residues. The CDR3 bases are TGTGCCAGCAGGACAGGGTTCGGAGTTAATGAAAAACTGTTTTTT. Its translation: CASRTGFGVNEKLFF.

J is TRBJ1-2 and V is TRBV30; tentative D call: TRBD1 (6 bases). The CDR3 is 13 amino acids. CDR1 and CDR2 from the germline V gene are GTSNPN and SVGIG (reference sequence). Trimming cost V 4 bases and J 4 bases, with 13 bases left between them. DNA for the CDR3: TGTGCCTGGATGAGGGGGTCCGCCTATGGCTACACCTTC. Translated, it gives CAWMRGSAYGYTF.

The chain combines TRBV10-3 with TRBJ1-3; TRBD1 matches at 11 bases. The CDR3 extends over 12 amino acids. Germline V lookup: CDR1 ENHRY, CDR2 SYGVKD. V shed 8 bases, J shed 7 bases, and the junction held 1 base outside the gene matches. The CDR3: CAIGQGANTIYF. CDR3 DNA sequence: TGTGCCATCGGACAGGGGGCTAACACCATATATTTT.

This clone was seen more than once but under ten times. This rearrangement joins TRBV27 to TRBJ1-5, with TRBD1 identical over 10 bases. The CDR3 loop spans 15 amino acids. From germline, CDR1 is MNHEY and CDR2 SMNVEV (reference sequence). V lost 5 bases to trimming and J lost 11 bases; unmatched junction nucleotides: 12. CDR3 in DNA: TGTGCCAGCAGTCGGGCGGACAGGGGGTTAGAGGCCCAGCATTTT. Its translation: CASSRADRGLEAQHF.

The rearrangement joins TRBV9 to TRBJ2-6, with 7 bases lining up with TRBD2. V trimming: 2 bases; J trimming: 4 bases; junction bases outside the gene matches: 6. The CDR3 totals 16 residues. The V gene's germline CDR1 is SGDLS and CDR2 YYNGEE. CDR3 sequence: CASSVGGVTGANVLTF. DNA of the CDR3: TGTGCCAGCAGCGTTGGGGGGGTAACCGGGGCCAACGTCCTGACTTTC.

The rearrangement joins TRBV19 to TRBJ1-1; 7 nucleotides line up with TRBD1. J gave up 4 bases and V 5 bases, and 7 bases lay outside the gene matches. The CDR3 spans 14 residues. Germline CDR1 LNHDA, CDR2 SQIVND (reference sequence). The CDR3 nucleotides are TGTGCCAGTAGTCAACAGGGGATCGGCACTGAAGCTTTCTTT. It specifies CASSQQGIGTEAFF.

The rearrangement links TRBV25-1 to TRBJ2-5; 9 bases are shared with TRBD1. V gave up 4 bases and J gave up 4 bases; unmatched junction bases: 7. The CDR3 consists of 15 residues. Germline CDR1 is MGHDK and CDR2 is SYGVNS. This chain's CDR3 is CASSVPQGARETQYF. The CDR3 coding sequence is TGTGCCAGCAGTGTACCACAGGGGGCGCGAGAGACCCAGTACTTC. Based on the CDR3 plus reference TRBV25-1 and TRBJ2-5, the full variable domain is EADIYQTPRYLVIGTGKKITLECSQTMGHDKMYWYQQDPGMELHLIHYSYGVNSTEKGDLSSESTVSRIRTEHFPLTLESARPSHTSQYLCASSVPQGARETQYFGPGTRLLVL.

The J gene is TRBJ2-7, the V gene TRBV19; no firm D call. Deletions cut 7 bases from V and 4 bases from J, with 14 bases between. The CDR3 contains 13 residues. CDR1 is LNHDA, CDR2 SQIVND, per germline (reference sequence). The CDR3 here is CASIGANGYEQYF. CDR3 DNA: TGTGCCAGTATAGGAGCTAATGGTTACGAGCAGTACTTC.

To note about this clone: The identical CDR3 is also encoded by other nucleotide sequences in the sample. This chain uses TRBV18 with TRBJ2-2; D is undetermined. The CDR3 is 14 residues long. V was shortened by 3 bases and J by 4 bases, with 9 bases between the two germline ends. In germline, CDR1 is KGHSH, CDR2 LQKENI. CDR3 protein: CASSPRRGTGELFF. CDR3 DNA: TGTGCCAGCTCACCCCGCCGAGGCACCGGGGAGCTGTTTTTT.

This rearrangement joins TRBV27 to TRBJ1-4, with 7 bases lining up with TRBD1. The CDR3 is 14 residues long. Unmatched junction bases numbered 5, after V lost 2 bases and J lost 8 bases. Germline V gives CDR1 MNHEY, CDR2 SMNVEV (reference sequence). The CDR3 DNA is TGTGCCAGCAGTTTAGGGCAGGGGGTAGAAAAACTGTTTTTT. Amino acid sequence: CASSLGQGVEKLFF.

V is TRBV6-5 and J is TRBJ2-5, with D maybe TRBD1 (5 bases). The CDR3 consists of 11 residues. V dropped 6 bases and J dropped 7 bases, with 9 bases sitting between them. Germline-derived CDR1 and CDR2 are MNHEY and SVGAGI. The CDR3 here is CASSLRGTQYF. DNA for the CDR3: TGTGCCAGCAGCCTAAGGGGGACCCAGTACTTC.

This clone was seen only once. Here the CDR3 DNA reads TGTGCCAGCAGCTTGGGACAGGGTTATGAAAAACTGTTTTTT. Amino acid sequence: CASSLGQGYEKLFF. The genes are TRBV5-5 and TRBJ1-4; TRBD1 matches at 7 bases. The length of the CDR3 is 14 residues. Germline CDR1 is SGHKS and CDR2 is YYEKEE (reference sequence). V shed 0 bases and J 6 bases; nucleotides not matched to a gene: 2.